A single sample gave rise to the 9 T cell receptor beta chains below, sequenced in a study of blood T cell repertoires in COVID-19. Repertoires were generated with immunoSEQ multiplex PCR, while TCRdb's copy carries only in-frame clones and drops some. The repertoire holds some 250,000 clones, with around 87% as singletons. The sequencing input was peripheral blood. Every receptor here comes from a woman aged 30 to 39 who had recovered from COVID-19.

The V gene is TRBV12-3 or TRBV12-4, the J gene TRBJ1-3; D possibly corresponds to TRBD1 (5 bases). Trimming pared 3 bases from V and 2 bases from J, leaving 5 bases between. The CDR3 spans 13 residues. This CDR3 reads CASSLTAGNTIYF. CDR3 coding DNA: TGTGCCAGCAGTTTGACAGCTGGAAACACCATATATTTT.

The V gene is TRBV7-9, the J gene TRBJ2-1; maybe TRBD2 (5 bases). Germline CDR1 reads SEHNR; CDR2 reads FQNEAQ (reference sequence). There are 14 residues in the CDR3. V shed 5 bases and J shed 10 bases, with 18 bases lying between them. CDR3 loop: CASSPGDPFTEQFF. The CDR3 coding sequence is TGTGCCAGCAGCCCCGGGGATCCCTTCACCGAGCAGTTCTTC.

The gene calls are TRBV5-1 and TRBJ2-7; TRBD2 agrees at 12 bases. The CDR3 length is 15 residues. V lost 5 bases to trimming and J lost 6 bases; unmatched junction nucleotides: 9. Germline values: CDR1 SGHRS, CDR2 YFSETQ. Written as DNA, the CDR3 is TGCGCCAGCAGTTCCCGACTAGCGGGGGTTCCCGAGCAGTACTTC. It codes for CASSSRLAGVPEQYF.

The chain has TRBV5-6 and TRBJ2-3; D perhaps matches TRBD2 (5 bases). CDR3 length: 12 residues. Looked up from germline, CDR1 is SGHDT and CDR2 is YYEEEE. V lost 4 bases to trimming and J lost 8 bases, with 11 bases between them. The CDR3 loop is CASSLGGSTQYF. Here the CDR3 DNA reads TGTGCCAGCAGCCTCGGAGGTTCTACGCAGTATTTT.

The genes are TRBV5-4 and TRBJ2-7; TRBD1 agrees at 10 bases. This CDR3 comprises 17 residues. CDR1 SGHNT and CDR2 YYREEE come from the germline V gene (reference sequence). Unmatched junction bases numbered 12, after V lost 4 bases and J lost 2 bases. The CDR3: CASSPDRGGLTAYEQYF. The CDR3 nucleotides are TGTGCCAGCAGCCCGGACAGGGGGGGACTTACCGCCTACGAGCAGTACTTC. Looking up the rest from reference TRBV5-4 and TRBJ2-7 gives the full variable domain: ETGVTQSPTHLIKTRGQQVTLRCSSQSGHNTVSWYQQALGQGPQFIFQYYREEENGRGNFPPRFSGLQFPNYSSELNVNALELDDSALYLCASSPDRGGLTAYEQYFGPGTRLTVT.

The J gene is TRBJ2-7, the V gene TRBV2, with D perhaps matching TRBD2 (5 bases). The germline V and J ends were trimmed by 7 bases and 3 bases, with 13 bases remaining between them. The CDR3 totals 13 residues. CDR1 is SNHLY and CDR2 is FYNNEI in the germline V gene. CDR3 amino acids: CASKADFNYEQYF. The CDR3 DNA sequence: TGTGCCAGCAAAGCGGATTTTAACTACGAGCAGTACTTC. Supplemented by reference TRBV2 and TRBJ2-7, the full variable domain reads EPEVTQTPSHQVTQMGQEVILRCVPISNHLYFYWYRQILGQKVEFLVSFYNNEISEKSEIFDDQFSVERPDGSNFTLKIRSTKLEDSAMYFCASKADFNYEQYFGPGTRLTVT.

In DNA, the CDR3 is TGTGCCAGCAGCGGACTAGCGGGGAACTACAATGAGCAGTTCTTC. It specifies CASSGLAGNYNEQFF. The chain links TRBV13 to TRBJ2-1; 12 bases align to TRBD2. V lost 5 bases to trimming and J lost 3 bases; unmatched junction nucleotides: 2. Germline V gene lookup returns CDR1 PRHDT and CDR2 FYEKMQ (reference sequence). The length of the CDR3 is 15 residues.

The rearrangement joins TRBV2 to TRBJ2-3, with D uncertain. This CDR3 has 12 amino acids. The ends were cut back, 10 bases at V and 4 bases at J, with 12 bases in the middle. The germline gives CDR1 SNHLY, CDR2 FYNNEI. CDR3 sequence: CATRVLADTQYF. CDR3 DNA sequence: TGTGCCACCCGGGTCCTCGCAGATACGCAGTATTTT.

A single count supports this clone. The CDR3 protein is CASSHDSTINTGELFF. The CDR3 DNA reads TGTGCCAGCAGTCACGACAGCACCATAAACACCGGGGAGCTGTTTTTT. The rearrangement uses TRBV6-4 and TRBJ2-2, with TRBD1 as a possible D gene (5 bases). This CDR3 region has 16 residues. Germline values: CDR1 MRHNA, CDR2 SNTAGT. V was clipped by 5 bases and J by 2 bases, with 15 bases between them.